This T cell receptor (beta chain) is drawn from a study of cytomegalovirus exposure and HLA in healthy donors. The assay was immunoSEQ multiplex PCR, and TCRdb's table has in-frame clones only and misses some. The sample shows approximately 280,000 clones, around 85% of them seen only once. The sequenced sample consisted of PBMCs. The source of this sequence is a woman younger than 35 in good health and CMV-seronegative.

The DNA of the CDR3 is TGTGCCAGCAGCTTGGGAAAATTGGCAGGGGCTCCCCTCGAGCAGTACTTC. This translates into CASSLGKLAGAPLEQYF. The genes are TRBV5-6 and TRBJ2-7; a weak D match, TRBD1 (6 bases). CDR1 is SGHDT, CDR2 YYEEEE, per germline. CDR3 length equals 17 residues. V gave up 0 bases and J gave up 6 bases, with 22 bases separating them.